Presented here are 13 T cell receptor beta chains from one specimen sequenced in a study of blood T cells in healthy people across ages. It was with a sample-barcoded 5' primer and a J-beta primer mix that a second PCR of roughly 6 to 11 cycles was run. TCRdb fed the 5' RACE reads into MiXCR, producing one record per CDR3 protein. The sample has more than 750,000 distinct CDR3 sequences; 25% to 30% are singletons. This sample also appeared in a second study, on T cells of mothers and their children.

The sequenced sample was blood. Receptors originate from a woman in her 40s in good health.

This clonotype has only a few counts. The rearrangement links TRBV5-1 to TRBJ2-3; possibly TRBD2 for D (6 bases). The CDR3 has 14 residues. Looked up from germline, CDR1 is SGHRS and CDR2 is YFSETQ. V was trimmed by 4 bases and J by 3 bases, leaving 12 bases between them. In DNA form, the CDR3 reads TGCGCCAGCAGCAGGACGGGGGTAACAGATACGCAGTATTTT. Protein product: CASSRTGVTDTQYF.

The chain employs TRBV7-2 and TRBJ2-1, with D possibly TRBD1 on 6 matching bases. Looked up from germline, CDR1 is SGHTA and CDR2 is FQGNSA. Trimming took off 3 bases at V and 8 bases at J, with 14 bases between the two ends. The CDR3 length is 14 residues. CDR3 in DNA: TGTGCCAGCAGCTTCAGGGGTTTAGGGTATGAGCAGTTCTTC. Amino acids: CASSFRGLGYEQFF.

Only a few counts were recorded for this clonotype. The CDR3 coding sequence is TGTGCCAGCAGCCTTGGGCCTCTCTCCCCTTCTACAGATACGCAGTATTTT. This codes for CASSLGPLSPSTDTQYF. The J gene is TRBJ2-3, the V gene TRBV11-2; D ambiguous. Between the trimmed V and J ends, which lost 5 bases and 3 bases, there was a span of 21 bases. The CDR3 is 17 amino acids. Per the germline V gene, CDR1 is SGHAT and CDR2 is FQNNGV. Looking up the rest from reference TRBV11-2 and TRBJ2-3 gives the full variable domain: EAGVAQSPRYKIIEKRQSVAFWCNPISGHATLYWYQQILGQGPKLLIQFQNNGVVDDSQLPKDRFSAERLKGVDSTLKIQPAKLEDSAVYLCASSLGPLSPSTDTQYFGPGTRLTVL.

DNA of the CDR3: TGTGCCACCGCTTCCGGTTTTTTGAACACCGGGGAGCTGTTTTTT. Amino acid sequence: CATASGFLNTGELFF. The J gene is TRBJ2-2, the V gene TRBV24-1; D gene ambiguous. CDR3 length: 15 residues. The V gene lost 9 bases and the J gene lost 1 base, with 14 bases spanning the gap. Germline lookup yields CDR1 KGHDR and CDR2 SFDVKD.

This clonotype was picked up a small number of times. The rearrangement uses TRBV14 and TRBJ1-1; D possibly corresponds to TRBD1 (5 bases). CDR1 SGHDN and CDR2 FVKESK come from the germline V gene. The CDR3 sequence is 15 residues long. V was cut by 4 bases and J by 1 base, with 13 bases left in between. The CDR3 bases are TGTGCCAGCAGCCTTTCAGGACACGGGAACACTGAAGCTTTCTTT. It specifies CASSLSGHGNTEAFF.

This clonotype came up many times. The chain uses TRBV12-3 or TRBV12-4 and TRBJ1-6, with 10 nucleotides matching TRBD1. The CDR3 is 16 amino acids. J was trimmed by 9 bases and V by 1 base; bases with no gene match: 6. The CDR3 sequence is CASSLGGQGRTSPLHF. CDR3 DNA sequence: TGTGCCAGCAGTTTAGGGGGACAGGGGAGAACTTCACCCCTCCACTTT.

Only a few counts were recorded for this clonotype. The chain employs TRBV29-1 and TRBJ1-2; TRBD1 aligns across 9 bases. The CDR3 has 15 residues. V lost 4 bases and J lost 2; bases outside the gene matches: 8. Looked up from germline, CDR1 is SQVTM and CDR2 is ANQGSEA. CDR3 DNA: TGCAGCGTTGGAGGGGGACAGGGAATAAACTATGGCTACACCTTC. As protein: CSVGGGQGINYGYTF.

The rearrangement joins TRBV28 to TRBJ2-7, with 13 positions matching TRBD2. Germline V gene lookup returns CDR1 MDHEN and CDR2 SYDVKM. The CDR3 covers 14 residues. The junction had 2 bases not matched to a gene; V was cut back by 8 bases and J by 1 base. This CDR3 reads CASGTSGASYEQYF. CDR3 DNA sequence: TGTGCCAGCGGGACTAGCGGGGCGTCCTACGAGCAGTACTTC.

The table lists this clonotype with a few counts. V usage is TRBV5-6 and J usage is TRBJ2-7; TRBD1 aligns across 7 bases. Germline V lookup: CDR1 SGHDT, CDR2 YYEEEE. The CDR3 is 15 amino acids. Trimming took 2 bases from V and 2 from J; bases not matched to a gene: 7. For the CDR3, the DNA is TGTGCCAGCAGCTTTTCCCCGGGACAGCCCTACGAGCAGTACTTC. Translation: CASSFSPGQPYEQYF.

As regards this clonotype: This may arise from a read error, as a much more abundant clone is one base away. This rearrangement joins TRBV7-2 to TRBJ2-7; D might be TRBD1 (6 bases). CDR1 and CDR2 (germline): SGHTA, FQGNSA. There are 14 residues in the CDR3. The CDR3 spells CASSPIQGIYERYF. CDR3 nucleotide sequence: TGTGCCAGCAGCCCAATCCAGGGGATCTACGAGCGGTACTTC.

V usage is TRBV19 and J usage is TRBJ2-3, with TRBD2 matching 11 bases. The CDR3 sequence is 15 residues long. V lost 3 bases, J lost 4 bases, and 3 bases stayed unmatched. Germline loops: CDR1 LNHDA, CDR2 SQIVND (reference sequence). The CDR3 region has the DNA TGTGCCAGTAGTATCCTAGCGGGGGGACCAGATACGCAGTATTTT. Protein: CASSILAGGPDTQYF.

This clonotype has only a few counts. The chain carries TRBV27 and TRBJ1-1; D possibly corresponds to TRBD1 (6 bases). Trimming removed 4 bases from V and 4 bases from J, with 19 bases in between. Germline loops: CDR1 MNHEY, CDR2 SMNVEV (reference sequence). This CDR3 region has 16 residues. CDR3: CASSSNRQVGGTEAFF. CDR3 nucleotide sequence: TGTGCCAGCAGTTCGAATCGACAGGTCGGGGGCACTGAAGCTTTCTTT.

This clonotype came up a few times. V usage is TRBV6-6 and J usage is TRBJ2-3; D is perhaps TRBD1 or TRBD2 (5 bases each). This CDR3 region has 16 residues. V shed 8 bases and J shed 0 bases, with 18 bases lying between them. Germline-derived CDR1 and CDR2 are MNHNY and SVGAGI (reference sequence). CDR3 sequence: CASGTNTESSTDTQYF. The CDR3, as DNA: TGTGCCAGCGGGACGAATACAGAGTCTAGCACAGATACGCAGTATTTT.